This T cell receptor beta chain stems from a study of read filtering for tumor transcriptome and immune sequencing. Overall study: Mean patient age was around 66 years, range roughly 40 to 85; 17 male, more than 11 female. Study-wide findings and caveats: Approximately 80% of IR-seq clonotypes had one read, totaling around 3.3% of reads; RNA-seq: 74.6% and 44.6%.

CDR1 and CDR2 from the germline V gene are SGHDN and FVKESK. CDR3 length equals 15 residues. Trimming left V 0 bases short and J 2 bases short, with 10 bases between. At the time of active disease, bone marrow was collected from every patient. Molecular barcoded adaptors covering alpha/delta and beta/gamma chains were used on 400 ng RNA. Each CDR3 protein gets one entry after TCRdb re-called the reads with MiXCR. The data hold roughly 59,000 distinct CDR3 sequences, with roughly 20% observed a single time. The table lists this clonotype with many counts. Antigen unknown. The rearrangement uses TRBV14 and TRBJ2-5; TRBD1 or TRBD2 may be the D gene (5 bases each). The origin of this receptor is a donor aged 40 or over with multiple myeloma. The sequencing input was a population of CD138-negative cells sorted from bone marrow. The CDR3 loop is CASSQDSWGQETQYF. DNA of the CDR3: TGTGCCAGCAGCCAAGATAGCTGGGGGCAAGAGACCCAGTACTTC.